What follows describes a single T cell receptor (beta chain). This clonotype was seen ten or more times. Its antigen is still unknown. The input lacks base qualities; no much larger clone sits a single base away. For repertoire sequencing, TCR beta CDR3 regions were amplified from RNA transcripts. HTBI primers and the Qiagen OneStep RT-PCR kit were used in a first-round RT-PCR, which was followed by a second-round multiplex PCR, size selection and purification. Sequencing of the libraries was carried out on an Illumina HiSeq2000 in paired-end mode with 100 bp reads. Under the source paper's analysis protocol: Reads were processed with SOAPnuke, discarding reads with adapters, uncalled bases, mean Phred below 15, or no exact constant-primer or identifier match. COPE v1.2.5 was used to merge high-quality paired reads. Unique nucleotide sequences were defined as clonotypes and aligned to IMGT TRB V, D and J references using MiTCR v1.1. The analysis was limited to V-J combinations with a frequency above 0.0001, which together covered roughly 99% of the repertoires. A TCR clonal expansion and chaos score per V-J combination was defined as the ratio of F50 clonal expansion to chaos observed in the TCRdist matrix. Welch's t-statistics and random forest were used to narrow the features down to 13 V-J combinations, which were then fed into a naive Bayes classifier. Thyroid-blood repertoire similarity was quantified with the Morisita-Horn index. The public reads were reprocessed in TCRdb via fastp at Q25 and MiXCR, keeping in-frame beta chains. Every CDR3 protein is listed once, alongside the most common genes and DNA of its rows. The V and J calls shown here were made by TCRdb, not taken from the authors' results. The sample table holds roughly 400,000 distinct CDR3 sequences, of which roughly 15% were seen once. The top ten clones comprise 2.4% of the sample.

Hyperthyroidism was defined as stable when no progression to ophthalmopathy occurred within 18 months of follow-up. The hyperthyroidism patients were 18 to 65 years old and newly diagnosed, with a disease duration of less than 2 months. Patients with other autoimmune diseases, uncontrolled infections, pregnancy or lactation were excluded from the study. Clinical symptoms, serum thyroxine, TRAb, thyroid ultrasound and orbital computed tomography were used for diagnosis. Ficoll-Paque density gradient centrifugation was used to isolate PBMCs from 10 ml of fresh peripheral blood. Total RNA was extracted using Trizol reagent, and RNA quality was checked on an Agilent 2100 Bioanalyzer. These data are taken from a study of Graves' ophthalmopathy and Graves' hyperthyroidism (dated by TCRdb to 2016 to 2019). In the study overall: Peripheral blood was collected before any treatment was given, at the time of initial diagnosis. To explore V-J signatures that separate ophthalmopathy from hyperthyroidism, a discovery set of about a hundred patients was enrolled, consisting of about 45 with ophthalmopathy and about 60 with stable hyperthyroidism. In more than five hyperthyroidism patients, T-cell repertoires of thyroid tissue and blood were compared. The independent validation cohort included 20 or so hyperthyroidism patients plus 17 patients who later progressed from hyperthyroidism to ophthalmopathy. In total, approximately 130 blood samples were TCR-sequenced: some 43 ophthalmopathy, approximately 75 hyperthyroidism and roughly 17 hyperthyroidism-to-ophthalmopathy patients. After sampling, hyperthyroidism patients received methimazole starting at 30 mg daily, and ophthalmopathy patients received high-dose intravenous methylprednisolone. The study used signatures of the TCR beta repertoire to tell Graves' ophthalmopathy apart from Graves' hyperthyroidism and to predict which patients would progress to ophthalmopathy.

The CDR3 contains 13 residues, cysteine and phenylalanine counted. Kept here is only the CDR3 DNA, which spans 39 bases and is read in frame from base 1. CDR1 and CDR2, per the germline V gene, are MNHEY and SVGAGI. The junction shows trimming of 2 bases on V and 6 bases on J, and the gene matches do not reach 3 bases of it. Overall study results and their limits: In cross-validation, the 13-signature model distinguished ophthalmopathy from stable hyperthyroidism with approximately 88% sensitivity and 81% to 83% specificity, and in the test set the corresponding values were roughly 80% and 76%. In validation, the model predicted ophthalmopathy progression with about 71% sensitivity and less than 80% specificity; 12 predicted patients were CT-confirmed with GO in a median of around 6 months. Among expanded thyroid clonotypes with frequency above 0.001, most also showed up in blood, which suggests that blood repertoires may reflect the thyroid immune response. Sample size was not predetermined statistically, and investigators were not blinded to group allocation.

This sequence originates from an adult woman with stable Graves' hyperthyroidism. The sequenced sample consisted of peripheral blood. The V gene is TRBV6-5 and the J gene is TRBJ1-2, with TRBD1 matching 7 junction bases. The bases read TGTGCCAGCAGTTACCGTGGACAGGATGGCTACACCTTC. This codes for CASSYRGQDGYTF.